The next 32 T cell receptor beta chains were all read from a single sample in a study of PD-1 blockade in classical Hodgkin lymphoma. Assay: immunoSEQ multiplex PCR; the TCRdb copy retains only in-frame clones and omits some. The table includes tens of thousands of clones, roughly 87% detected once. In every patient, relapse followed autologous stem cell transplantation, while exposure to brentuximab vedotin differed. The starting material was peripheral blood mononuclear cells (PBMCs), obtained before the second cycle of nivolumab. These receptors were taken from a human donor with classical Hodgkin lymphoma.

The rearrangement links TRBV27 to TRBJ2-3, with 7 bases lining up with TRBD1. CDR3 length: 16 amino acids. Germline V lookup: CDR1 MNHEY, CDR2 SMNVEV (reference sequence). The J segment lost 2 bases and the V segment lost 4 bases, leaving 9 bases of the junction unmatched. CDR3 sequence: CASSSIPGQNTDTQYF. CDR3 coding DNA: TGTGCCAGCAGTTCAATACCGGGACAGAACACAGATACGCAGTATTTT.

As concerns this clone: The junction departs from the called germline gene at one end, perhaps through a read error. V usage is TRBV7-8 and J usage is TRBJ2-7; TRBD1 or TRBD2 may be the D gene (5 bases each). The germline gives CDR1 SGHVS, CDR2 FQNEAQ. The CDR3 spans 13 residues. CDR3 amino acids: CASSFGGSGRQDF. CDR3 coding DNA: TGTGCCAGCAGCTTCGGCGGTTCGGGACGCCAGGACTTC.

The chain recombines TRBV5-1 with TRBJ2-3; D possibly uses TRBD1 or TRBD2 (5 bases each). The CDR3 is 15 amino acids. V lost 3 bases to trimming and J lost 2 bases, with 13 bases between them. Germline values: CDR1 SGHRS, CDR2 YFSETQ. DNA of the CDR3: TGCGCCAGCAGCTGGAGTAGGGGAGACACAGATACGCAGTATTTT. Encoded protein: CASSWSRGDTDTQYF. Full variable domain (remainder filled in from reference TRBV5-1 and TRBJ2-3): KAGVTQTPRYLIKTRGQQVTLSCSPISGHRSVSWYQQTPGQGLQFLFEYFSETQRNKGNFPGRFSGRQFSNSRSEMNVSTLELGDSALYLCASSWSRGDTDTQYFGPGTRLTVL.

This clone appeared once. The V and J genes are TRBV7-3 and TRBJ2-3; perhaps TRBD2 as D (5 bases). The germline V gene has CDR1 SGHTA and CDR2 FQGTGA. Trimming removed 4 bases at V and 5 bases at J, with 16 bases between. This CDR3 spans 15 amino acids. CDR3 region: CASSSMGSRGDTQYF. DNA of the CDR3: TGTGCCAGCAGCTCGATGGGCTCCCGGGGAGATACGCAGTATTTT.

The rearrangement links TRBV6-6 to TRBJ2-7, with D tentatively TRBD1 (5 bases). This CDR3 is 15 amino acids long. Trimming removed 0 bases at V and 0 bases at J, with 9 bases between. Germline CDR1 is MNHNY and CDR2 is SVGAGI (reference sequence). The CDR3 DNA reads TGTGCCAGCAGTTACTCTACAGGCCTCTCCTACGAGCAGTACTTC. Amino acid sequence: CASSYSTGLSYEQYF.

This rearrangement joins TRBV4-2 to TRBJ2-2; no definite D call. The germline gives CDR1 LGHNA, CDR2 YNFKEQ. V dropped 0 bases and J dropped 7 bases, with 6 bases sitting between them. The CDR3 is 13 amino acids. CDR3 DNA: TGTGCCAGCAGCCAAGATCGCGGCGGGGAGCTGTTTTTT. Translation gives CASSQDRGGELFF.

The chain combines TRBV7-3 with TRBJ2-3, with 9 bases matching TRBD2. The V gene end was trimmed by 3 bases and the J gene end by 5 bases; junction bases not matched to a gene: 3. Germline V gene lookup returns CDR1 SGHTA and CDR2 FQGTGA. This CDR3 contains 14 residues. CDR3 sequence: CASSFAGGIDTQYF. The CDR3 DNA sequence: TGTGCCAGCAGCTTTGCGGGAGGGATAGATACGCAGTATTTT.

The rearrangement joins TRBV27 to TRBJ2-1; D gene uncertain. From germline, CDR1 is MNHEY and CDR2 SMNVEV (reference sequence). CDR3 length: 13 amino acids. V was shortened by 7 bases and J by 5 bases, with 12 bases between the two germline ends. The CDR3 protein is CASTTGWHNEQFF. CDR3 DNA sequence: TGTGCCAGCACCACCGGGTGGCACAATGAGCAGTTCTTC.

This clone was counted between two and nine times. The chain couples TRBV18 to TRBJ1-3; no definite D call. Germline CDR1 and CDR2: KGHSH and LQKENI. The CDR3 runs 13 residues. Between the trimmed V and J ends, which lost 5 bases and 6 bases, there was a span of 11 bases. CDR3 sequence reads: CASSTTTENTIYF. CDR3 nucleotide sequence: TGTGCCAGCTCAACCACCACCGAAAACACCATATATTTT.

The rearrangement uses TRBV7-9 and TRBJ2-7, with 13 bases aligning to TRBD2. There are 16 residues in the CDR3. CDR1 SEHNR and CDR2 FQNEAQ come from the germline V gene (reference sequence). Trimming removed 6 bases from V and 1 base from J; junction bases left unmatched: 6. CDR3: CASRVSGLAGSYEQYF. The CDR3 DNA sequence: TGTGCCAGCAGGGTATCGGGACTAGCGGGATCCTACGAGCAGTACTTC.

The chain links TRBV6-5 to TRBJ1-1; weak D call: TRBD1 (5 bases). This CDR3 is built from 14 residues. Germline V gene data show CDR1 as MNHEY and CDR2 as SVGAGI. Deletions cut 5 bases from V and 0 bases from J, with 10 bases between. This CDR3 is CASSQRQLNTEAFF. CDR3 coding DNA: TGTGCCAGCAGTCAACGACAGCTGAACACTGAAGCTTTCTTT.

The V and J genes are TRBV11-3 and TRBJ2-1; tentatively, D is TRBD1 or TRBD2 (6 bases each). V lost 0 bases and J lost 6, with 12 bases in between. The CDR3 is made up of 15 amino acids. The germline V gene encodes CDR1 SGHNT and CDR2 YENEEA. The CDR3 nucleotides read TGTGCCAGCAGCTTAGATCGGGGGCGGGGCAATGAGCAGTTCTTC. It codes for CASSLDRGRGNEQFF.

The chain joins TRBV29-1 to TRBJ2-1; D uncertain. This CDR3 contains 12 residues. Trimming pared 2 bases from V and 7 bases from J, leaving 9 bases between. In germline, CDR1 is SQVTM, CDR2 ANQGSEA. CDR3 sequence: CSVELLGNEQFF. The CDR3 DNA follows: TGCAGCGTTGAATTATTGGGAAATGAGCAGTTCTTC.

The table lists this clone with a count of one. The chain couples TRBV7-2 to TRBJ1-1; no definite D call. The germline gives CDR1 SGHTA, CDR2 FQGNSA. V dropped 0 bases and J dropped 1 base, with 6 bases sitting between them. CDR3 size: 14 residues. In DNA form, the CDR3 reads TGTGCCAGCAGCTTAGCGTTCAAGAACACTGAAGCTTTCTTT. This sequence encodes CASSLAFKNTEAFF.

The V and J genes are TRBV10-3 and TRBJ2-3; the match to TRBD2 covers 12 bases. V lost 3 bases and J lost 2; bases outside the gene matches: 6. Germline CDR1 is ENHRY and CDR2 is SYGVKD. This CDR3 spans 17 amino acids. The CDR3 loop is CAISDRLAGGITDTQYF. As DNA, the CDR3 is TGTGCCATCAGTGATCGTCTAGCGGGAGGGATCACAGATACGCAGTATTTT.

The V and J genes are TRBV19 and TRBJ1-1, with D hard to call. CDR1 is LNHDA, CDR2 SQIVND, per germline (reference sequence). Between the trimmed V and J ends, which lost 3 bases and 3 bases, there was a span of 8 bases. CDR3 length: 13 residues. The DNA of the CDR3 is TGTGCCAGTAGTATTGCCCGAGACACTGAAGCTTTCTTT. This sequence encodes CASSIARDTEAFF.

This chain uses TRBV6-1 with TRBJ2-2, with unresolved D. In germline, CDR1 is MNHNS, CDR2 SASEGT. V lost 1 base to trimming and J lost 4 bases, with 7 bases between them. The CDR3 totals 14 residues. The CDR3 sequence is CASSEVMGTGELFF. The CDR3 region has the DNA TGTGCCAGCAGTGAAGTTATGGGCACCGGGGAGCTGTTTTTT.

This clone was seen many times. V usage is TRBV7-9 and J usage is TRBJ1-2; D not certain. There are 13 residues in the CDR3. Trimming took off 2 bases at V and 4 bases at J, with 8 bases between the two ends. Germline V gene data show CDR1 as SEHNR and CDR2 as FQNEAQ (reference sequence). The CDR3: CASSLKAGYGYTF. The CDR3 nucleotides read TGTGCCAGCAGCTTAAAGGCAGGCTATGGCTACACCTTC.

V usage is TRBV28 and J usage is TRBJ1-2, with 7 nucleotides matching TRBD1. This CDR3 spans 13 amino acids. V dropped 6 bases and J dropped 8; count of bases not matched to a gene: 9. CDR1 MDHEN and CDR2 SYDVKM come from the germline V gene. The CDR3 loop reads CASRQGQVDGYTF. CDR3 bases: TGTGCCAGCAGACAAGGACAGGTAGACGGCTACACCTTC.

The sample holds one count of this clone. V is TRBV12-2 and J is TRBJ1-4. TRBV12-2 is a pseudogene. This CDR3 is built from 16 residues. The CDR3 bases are TGTGCAAGTCGCTTAGTAAGGAGGGGACCTAATGAAAAACTGTTTTTT. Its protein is CASRLVRRGPNEKLFF.

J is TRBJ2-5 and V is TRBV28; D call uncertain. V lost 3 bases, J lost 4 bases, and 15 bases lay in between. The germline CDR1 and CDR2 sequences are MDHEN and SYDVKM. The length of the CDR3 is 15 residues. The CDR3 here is CASSFQPTEAETQYF. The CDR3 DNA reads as TGTGCCAGCAGTTTTCAACCCACTGAGGCAGAGACCCAGTACTTC.

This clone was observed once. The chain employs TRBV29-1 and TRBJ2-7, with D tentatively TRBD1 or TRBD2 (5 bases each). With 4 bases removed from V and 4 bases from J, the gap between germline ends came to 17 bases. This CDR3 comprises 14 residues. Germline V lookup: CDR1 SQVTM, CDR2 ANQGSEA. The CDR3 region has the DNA TGCAGCGTTGTCCCAATGGGGGTTAGTTACGAGCAGTACTTC. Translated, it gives CSVVPMGVSYEQYF.

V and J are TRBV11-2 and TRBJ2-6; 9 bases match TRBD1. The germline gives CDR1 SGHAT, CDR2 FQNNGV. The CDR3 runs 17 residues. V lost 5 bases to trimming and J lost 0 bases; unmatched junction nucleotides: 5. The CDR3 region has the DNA TGTGCCAGCAGCACCCGGGACAGGGACTCTGGGGCCAACGTCCTGACTTTC. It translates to CASSTRDRDSGANVLTF.

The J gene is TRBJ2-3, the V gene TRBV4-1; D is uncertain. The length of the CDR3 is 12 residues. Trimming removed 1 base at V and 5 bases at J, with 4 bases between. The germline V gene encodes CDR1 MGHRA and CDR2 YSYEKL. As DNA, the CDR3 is TGCGCCAGCAGCCAAGTTCTAGATACGCAGTATTTT. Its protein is CASSQVLDTQYF.

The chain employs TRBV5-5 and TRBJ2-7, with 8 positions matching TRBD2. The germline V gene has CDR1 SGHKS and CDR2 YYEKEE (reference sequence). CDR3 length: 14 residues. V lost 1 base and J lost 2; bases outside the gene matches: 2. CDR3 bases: TGTGCCAGCAGCTTGTTGGGACTAGCCTACGAGCAGTACTTC. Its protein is CASSLLGLAYEQYF.

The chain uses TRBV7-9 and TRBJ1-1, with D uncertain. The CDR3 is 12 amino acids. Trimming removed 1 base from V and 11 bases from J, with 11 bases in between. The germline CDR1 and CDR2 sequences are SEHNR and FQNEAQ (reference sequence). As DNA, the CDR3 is TGTGCCAGCAGCTTAGTTGGGCAGGACGCTTTCTTT. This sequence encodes CASSLVGQDAFF. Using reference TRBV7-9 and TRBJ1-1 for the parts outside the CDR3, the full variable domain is DTGVSQNPRHKITKRGQNVTFRCDPISEHNRLYWYRQTLGQGPEFLTYFQNEAQLEKSRLLSDRFSAERPKGSFSTLEIQRTEQGDSAMYLCASSLVGQDAFFGQGTRLTVV.

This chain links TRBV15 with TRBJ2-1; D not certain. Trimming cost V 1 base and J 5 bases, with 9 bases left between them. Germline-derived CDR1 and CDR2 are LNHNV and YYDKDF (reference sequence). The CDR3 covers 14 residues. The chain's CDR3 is CATSRVHGNNEQFF. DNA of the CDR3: TGTGCCACCAGCAGAGTGCACGGAAACAATGAGCAGTTCTTC. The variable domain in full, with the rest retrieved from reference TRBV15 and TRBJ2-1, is DAMVIQNPRYQVTQFGKPVTLSCSQTLNHNVMYWYQQKSSQAPKLLFHYYDKDFNNEADTPDNFQSRRPNTSFCFLDIRSPGLGDTAMYLCATSRVHGNNEQFFGPGTRLTVL.

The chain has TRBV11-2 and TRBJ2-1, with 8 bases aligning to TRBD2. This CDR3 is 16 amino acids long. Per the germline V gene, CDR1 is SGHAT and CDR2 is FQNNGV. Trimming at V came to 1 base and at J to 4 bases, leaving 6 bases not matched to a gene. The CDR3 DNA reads TGTGCCAGCAGCTTAGGTTTCCAGCGGGAGTACAATGAGCAGTTCTTC. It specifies CASSLGFQREYNEQFF.

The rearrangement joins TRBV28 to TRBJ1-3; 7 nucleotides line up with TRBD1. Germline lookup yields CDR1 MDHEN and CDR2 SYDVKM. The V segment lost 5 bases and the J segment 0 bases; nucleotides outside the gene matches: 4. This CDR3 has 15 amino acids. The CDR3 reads CASSEGASSGNTIYF. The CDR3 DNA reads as TGTGCCAGCAGTGAGGGGGCCTCCTCTGGAAACACCATATATTTT. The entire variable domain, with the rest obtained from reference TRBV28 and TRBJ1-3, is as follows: DVKVTQSSRYLVKRTGEKVFLECVQDMDHENMFWYRQDPGLGLRLIYFSYDVKMKEKGDIPEGYSVSREKKERFSLILESASTNQTSMYLCASSEGASSGNTIYFGEGSWLTVV.

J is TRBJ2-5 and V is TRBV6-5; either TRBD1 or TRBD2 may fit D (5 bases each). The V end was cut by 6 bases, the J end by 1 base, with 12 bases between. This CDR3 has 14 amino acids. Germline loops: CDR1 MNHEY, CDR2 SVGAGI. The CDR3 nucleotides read TGTGCCAGCAGCTGGGGACGGGGCCAAGAGACCCAGTACTTC. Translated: CASSWGRGQETQYF.

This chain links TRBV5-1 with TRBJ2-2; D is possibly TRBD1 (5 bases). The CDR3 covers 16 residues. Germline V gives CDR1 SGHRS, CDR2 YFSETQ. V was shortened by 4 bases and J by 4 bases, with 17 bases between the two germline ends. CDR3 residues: CASSKEGARGTGELFF. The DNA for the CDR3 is TGCGCCAGCAGCAAGGAAGGGGCGCGAGGCACCGGGGAGCTGTTTTTT. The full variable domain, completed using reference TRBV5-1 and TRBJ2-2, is KAGVTQTPRYLIKTRGQQVTLSCSPISGHRSVSWYQQTPGQGLQFLFEYFSETQRNKGNFPGRFSGRQFSNSRSEMNVSTLELGDSALYLCASSKEGARGTGELFFGEGSRLTVL.

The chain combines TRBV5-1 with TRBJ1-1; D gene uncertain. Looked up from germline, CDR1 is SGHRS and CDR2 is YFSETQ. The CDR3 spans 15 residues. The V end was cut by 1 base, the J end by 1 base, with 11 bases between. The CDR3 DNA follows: TGCGCCAGCAGCTTGATGGGTCTGGCGAACACTGAAGCTTTCTTT. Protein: CASSLMGLANTEAFF.